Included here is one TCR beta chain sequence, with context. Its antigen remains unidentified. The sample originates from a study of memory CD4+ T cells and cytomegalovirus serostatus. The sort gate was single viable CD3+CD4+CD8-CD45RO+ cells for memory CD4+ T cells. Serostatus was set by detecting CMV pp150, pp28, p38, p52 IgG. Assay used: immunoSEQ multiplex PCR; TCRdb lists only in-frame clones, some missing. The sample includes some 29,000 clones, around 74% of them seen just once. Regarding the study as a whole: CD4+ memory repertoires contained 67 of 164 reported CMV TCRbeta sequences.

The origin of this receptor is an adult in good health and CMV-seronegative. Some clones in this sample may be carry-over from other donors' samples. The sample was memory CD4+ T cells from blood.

Written as DNA, the CDR3 is TGTGCCAGCAGCTTCAGCGGGGGGGCCGACAAAAACATTCAGTACTTC. Its translation is CASSFSGGADKNIQYF. This chain joins TRBV7-2 and TRBJ2-4; 10 bases map to TRBD2. CDR3 length: 16 residues. Germline CDR1 SGHTA, CDR2 FQGNSA. V shed 3 bases, J shed 3 bases, and the junction held 5 bases outside the gene matches. Together with reference TRBV7-2 and TRBJ2-4, the CDR3 gives the full variable domain: GAGVSQSPSNKVTEKGKDVELRCDPISGHTALYWYRQSLGQGLEFLIYFQGNSAPDKSGLPSDRFSAERTGGSVSTLTIQRTQQEDSAVYLCASSFSGGADKNIQYFGAGTRLSVL.